The table lists the clone carrying this T cell receptor beta chain with a few counts. The antigen is undetermined. This sample stems from a study of T cells in Graves' hyperthyroidism and ophthalmopathy. Findings of the study overall: Blood shared most expanded thyroid clonotypes above 0.001. The model predicted ophthalmopathy a median around 6.5 months before onset.

The CDR3 regions of TCR beta were amplified from RNA transcripts. Initially, a first-round RT-PCR of the TCR CDR3 employed the HTBI primer set. TCRdb reprocessed the multiplex PCR reads with MiXCR, giving one entry per CDR3 protein. Of 450,000 to 600,000 distinct CDR3 sequences detected, less than 20% appear once; the ten largest clones hold about 45%. V lost 6 bases, J lost 5 bases, and 14 bases lay in between. Germline V gene lookup returns CDR1 MNHEY and CDR2 SMNVEV (reference sequence). This CDR3 has 14 amino acids. This sample holds PBMCs from 9.5 to 10 ml fresh peripheral blood. The chain combines TRBV27 with TRBJ2-1; possibly TRBD2 for D (6 bases). Source material: blood. The sequence came from a man aged 35 to 55 with Graves' ophthalmopathy. DNA for the CDR3: TGTGCCAGCAGACCATATGGAGGGGACAATGAGCAGTTCTTC. Translated: CASRPYGGDNEQFF.